A selection of T cell receptor beta chains follows, all from one sample in a study of blood T cells in healthy people across ages. One entry per CDR3 protein results from TCRdb running MiXCR on the 5' RACE reads. Altogether fewer than 1,200,000 distinct CDR3 sequences are present, about 25% being singletons, with the ten largest covering less than 0.75%. These data were likewise used in another study, on T cells of mothers and their children.

The sample comprised blood. The receptors stem from a girl aged 2 to 10 in good health. The CDR3 runs from the conserved cysteine through the conserved F or W. D genes are given only for firm matches. Part of the rows lack a size; the others show once, few, many or a class for expanded clones.

len: 18; v_gene: TRBV5-1; d_gene: .; abundance: .; j_gene: TRBJ2-5; CDR3nt: TGCGCCAGCAGCTTGGCCAAGTTCCTGAGGGGGGCCGGGGAGACCCAGTACTTC; CDR3aa: CASSLAKFLRGAGETQYF
len: 15; v_gene: TRBV4-2; d_gene: .; abundance: .; j_gene: TRBJ2-4; CDR3nt: TGTGCCAGCAGCCAAGTAGAGGTAGCCAAAAACATTCAGTACTTC; CDR3aa: CASSQVEVAKNIQYF
len: 16; v_gene: TRBV6-6; d_gene: .; abundance: .; j_gene: TRBJ2-7; CDR3nt: TGTGCCAGCAGTACCATCGAGGGAGGAAACTCCTACGAGCAGTACTTC; CDR3aa: CASSTIEGGNSYEQYF
len: 16; v_gene: TRBV7-2; d_gene: .; abundance: .; j_gene: TRBJ2-7; CDR3nt: TGTGCCAGCAGTTACGGTCATTCCGACCCATTCTACGAGCAGTACTTC; CDR3aa: CASSYGHSDPFYEQYF
len: 19; v_gene: TRBV4-1; d_gene: TRBD2; abundance: few; j_gene: TRBJ2-2; CDR3nt: TGCGCCAGCAGCCCCACCCTAGGACTAGCGGGAATTTCTGCCGGGGAGCTGTTTTTT; CDR3aa: CASSPTLGLAGISAGELFF
len: 15; v_gene: TRBV15; d_gene: TRBD1; abundance: .; j_gene: TRBJ1-1; CDR3nt: TGTGCCACCAGCAGAGACAGGGGGCCGAACACTGAAGCTTTCTTT; CDR3aa: CATSRDRGPNTEAFF
len: 13; v_gene: TRBV11-2; d_gene: .; abundance: .; j_gene: TRBJ2-5; CDR3nt: TGTGCCAGCAGCCAGCCAGCGTCCGAGACCCAGTACTTC; CDR3aa: CASSQPASETQYF
len: 14; v_gene: TRBV5-1; d_gene: .; abundance: .; j_gene: TRBJ1-4; CDR3nt: TGCGCCAGCAGCGCCCGTGGGGCCGATGAAAAACTGTTTTTT; CDR3aa: CASSARGADEKLFF
len: 15; v_gene: TRBV20-1; d_gene: TRBD1; abundance: .; j_gene: TRBJ1-4; CDR3nt: TGCAGTGCCATACGTCCGGGACAGGGAAGAGAAAAACTGTTTTTT; CDR3aa: CSAIRPGQGREKLFF
len: 15; v_gene: TRBV6-5; d_gene: .; abundance: many; j_gene: TRBJ2-2; CDR3nt: TGTGCCAGCAGTTGGGGTCCGACAGTCACCGGGGAGCTGTTTTTT; CDR3aa: CASSWGPTVTGELFF
len: 14; v_gene: TRBV7-9; d_gene: .; abundance: .; j_gene: TRBJ2-7; CDR3nt: TGTGCCAGCAGACCCACAGGGGAGGGCTACGAGCAGTACTTC; CDR3aa: CASRPTGEGYEQYF
len: 15; v_gene: TRBV7-6; d_gene: TRBD2; abundance: .; j_gene: TRBJ2-1; CDR3nt: TGTGCCAGCGCATCCGGGACTAGCGGGCCAATTGAGCAGTTCTTC; CDR3aa: CASASGTSGPIEQFF
len: 16; v_gene: TRBV11-2; d_gene: .; abundance: few; j_gene: TRBJ1-5; CDR3nt: TGTGCCAGCAGCCCAGGGGCTGGTACCCCCAATCAGCCCCAGCATTTT; CDR3aa: CASSPGAGTPNQPQHF
len: 12; v_gene: TRBV6-5; d_gene: .; abundance: many; j_gene: TRBJ2-5; CDR3nt: TGTGCCAGCAGTCCCTATGGAGAGACCCAGTACTTC; CDR3aa: CASSPYGETQYF
len: 16; v_gene: TRBV7-9; d_gene: TRBD1; abundance: few; j_gene: TRBJ1-1; CDR3nt: TGTGCCAGCAGCCCCGGGACAGGATGGATGAACACTGAAGCTTTCTTT; CDR3aa: CASSPGTGWMNTEAFF
len: 13; v_gene: TRBV6-6; d_gene: TRBD2; abundance: .; j_gene: TRBJ2-7; CDR3nt: TGTGCCAGCAGTCCCGGGACTAGCTGGGAGCAGTACTTC; CDR3aa: CASSPGTSWEQYF
len: 13; v_gene: TRBV29-1; d_gene: .; abundance: .; j_gene: TRBJ1-3; CDR3nt: TGCAGCGTCGATACAGGGTCCGGAAACACCATATATTTT; CDR3aa: CSVDTGSGNTIYF
len: 15; v_gene: TRBV7-2; d_gene: .; abundance: few; j_gene: TRBJ1-1; CDR3nt: TGTGCCAGCAGCCCCCAGGGGCTCGTGAACACTGAAGCTTTCTTT; CDR3aa: CASSPQGLVNTEAFF
len: 15; v_gene: TRBV7-3; d_gene: .; abundance: .; j_gene: TRBJ2-1; CDR3nt: TGTGCCAGCAGCTACGAGAGCAGCTCCTACAATGAGCGGTTCTTC; CDR3aa: CASSYESSSYNERFF
len: 14; v_gene: TRBV25-1; d_gene: .; abundance: few; j_gene: TRBJ2-5; CDR3nt: TGTGCCAGCAGTTTCCCAGGATACGAAGAGACCCAGTACTTC; CDR3aa: CASSFPGYEETQYF
len: 16; v_gene: TRBV7-2; d_gene: .; abundance: few; j_gene: TRBJ1-5; CDR3nt: TGTGCCAGCAGCCTGATTTGGAGACGAGGGGATCAGCCCCAGCATTTT; CDR3aa: CASSLIWRRGDQPQHF
len: 12; v_gene: TRBV20-1; d_gene: .; abundance: .; j_gene: TRBJ2-5; CDR3nt: TGCAGTGCTAGAAACCCGGAAGAGACCCAGTACTTC; CDR3aa: CSARNPEETQYF
len: 13; v_gene: TRBV5-6; d_gene: .; abundance: .; j_gene: TRBJ2-1; CDR3nt: TGTGCCAGCAGCTTGGCTGTGGTCTATGAGCAGTTCTTC; CDR3aa: CASSLAVVYEQFF
len: 14; v_gene: TRBV4-2; d_gene: .; abundance: few; j_gene: TRBJ2-1; CDR3nt: TGTGCCAGCAGCCAAGGGAGGGACATCAATGAGCAGTTCTTC; CDR3aa: CASSQGRDINEQFF
len: 18; v_gene: TRBV5-1; d_gene: TRBD2; abundance: .; j_gene: TRBJ2-1; CDR3nt: TGCGCCAGCAGCTCCGGCACTACTATAGCGGGACGCTACAATGAGCAGTTCTTC; CDR3aa: CASSSGTTIAGRYNEQFF
len: 12; v_gene: TRBV29-1; d_gene: TRBD1; abundance: .; j_gene: TRBJ2-5; CDR3nt: TGCAGCGTCCACAGGGGTGCGGAGACCCAGTACTTC; CDR3aa: CSVHRGAETQYF
len: 16; v_gene: TRBV21-1; d_gene: .; abundance: few; j_gene: TRBJ1-2; CDR3nt: TGTGCCAGCAGCAACAAAGAAAGGGGATTGTGCTACGGCTACACCTTC; CDR3aa: CASSNKERGLCYGYTF